Shown below are 23 T cell receptor beta chains from a single sample sequenced in a study of identical twins. TCRdb processed the 5' RACE reads anew with MiXCR; each CDR3 protein has one entry. The repertoire includes about 220,000 distinct CDR3 sequences, approximately 8.3% of them detected once, and less than 2% sits in the top ten. The same data also went into a second study, on yellow fever vaccine responses in identical twins.

Source material: memory (CD45RO+) T cells sorted from blood. These receptors were collected from a woman under 30 in good health.

Relative to its sample, this clonotype is medium-sized. The chain uses TRBV20-1 and TRBJ2-3, with D perhaps TRBD2 (6 bases). Germline V lookup: CDR1 DFQATT, CDR2 SNEGSKA (reference sequence). CDR3 length: 13 residues. Trimming removed 8 bases at V and 2 bases at J, with 14 bases between. CDR3 in amino acids: CSLWDSHTDTQYF. The CDR3 DNA reads TGCAGTCTGTGGGACTCCCACACAGATACGCAGTATTTT.

Only a few counts were recorded for this clonotype. The J gene is TRBJ2-1, the V gene TRBV12-3 or TRBV12-4; D unresolved. This CDR3 is 11 amino acids long. V gave up 3 bases and J gave up 7 bases, with 4 bases separating them. DNA for the CDR3: TGTGCCAGCAGTTTTAAGAATGAGCAGTTCTTC. Protein product: CASSFKNEQFF.

This clonotype was seen a handful of times. The rearrangement joins TRBV7-9 to TRBJ2-3; 7 positions match TRBD1. V lost 3 bases and J lost 2; bases outside the gene matches: 5. Per germline, CDR1 SEHNR and CDR2 FQNEAQ (reference sequence). The CDR3 runs to 15 residues. For the CDR3, the DNA is TGTGCCAGCAGCTTCCGACAGGGTCTCACAGATACGCAGTATTTT. This sequence encodes CASSFRQGLTDTQYF.

In its sample, this clonotype was seen a few times. V is TRBV29-1 and J is TRBJ2-5; 7 nucleotides align to TRBD2. Per germline, CDR1 SQVTM and CDR2 ANQGSEA. V was pared by 3 bases and J by 5 bases, with 6 bases of the junction left unmatched. The CDR3 consists of 13 residues. The CDR3 region is CSVERGRGETQYF. The DNA for the CDR3 is TGCAGCGTTGAGCGGGGGAGAGGGGAGACCCAGTACTTC.

This clonotype was observed at least ten times. The genes are TRBV7-8 and TRBJ1-5; TRBD1 might be the D (5 bases). The V and J ends lost 5 bases and 1 base respectively, with 9 bases between them. The germline gives CDR1 SGHVS, CDR2 FQNEAQ. The length of the CDR3 is 14 residues. The DNA for the CDR3 is TGTGCCAGCAGCGTGGGGCAGAGCAATCAGCCCCAGCATTTT. It yields the protein CASSVGQSNQPQHF.

This clonotype was seen more than once but under ten times. This chain connects TRBV18 to TRBJ2-3; D is unclear. The CDR3 covers 10 residues. Trimming stripped 8 bases from V and 6 bases from J, with 6 bases between. The germline V gene has CDR1 KGHSH and CDR2 LQKENI. The CDR3 DNA reads TGTGCCAGCGCCCTGGATACGCAGTATTTT. Protein: CASALDTQYF.

This clonotype was counted many times. The chain links TRBV27 to TRBJ2-2, with a weak D call TRBD2 (6 bases). Germline V gives CDR1 MNHEY, CDR2 SMNVEV (reference sequence). The CDR3 extends over 13 amino acids. V lost 4 bases and J 7 bases, leaving 10 bases between the germline ends. The CDR3 sequence: CASSSGVGGELFF. The CDR3 coding sequence is TGTGCCAGCAGTTCGGGAGTTGGCGGGGAGCTGTTTTTT.

The chain couples TRBV7-8 to TRBJ1-1; 7 nucleotides agree with TRBD1. V shed 9 bases and J 4 bases; nucleotides not matched to a gene: 8. Germline V gene sequence: CDR1 SGHVS, CDR2 FQNEAQ. The CDR3 is made up of 13 amino acids. The CDR3 DNA reads as TGTGCCAGTTTAACTAACAGGGGCACTGAAGCTTTCTTT. Amino acids: CASLTNRGTEAFF.

This chain joins TRBV30 and TRBJ1-2; a possible D gene is TRBD1 (6 bases). CDR1 is GTSNPN, CDR2 SVGIG, per germline (reference sequence). The CDR3 is 13 residues long. Trimming took off 4 bases at V and 3 bases at J, with 12 bases between the two ends. The CDR3 DNA sequence: TGTGCCTGGAAATTGGGGGCCGACTATGGCTACACCTTC. As protein: CAWKLGADYGYTF.

In this sample, this clonotype turned up many times. The chain recombines TRBV20-1 with TRBJ2-5, with 11 bases that match TRBD2. In germline, CDR1 is DFQATT, CDR2 SNEGSKA (reference sequence). V was clipped by 3 bases and J by 5 bases; unmatched bases: 11. CDR3 size: 16 residues. CDR3 amino acids: CSASRLAGGPRETQYF. The CDR3 nucleotides read TGCAGTGCTAGCCGTCTAGCGGGGGGTCCGAGGGAGACCCAGTACTTC.

This clonotype was seen a few times. The chain joins TRBV7-3 to TRBJ2-3; D uncertain. V dropped 0 bases and J dropped 8 bases, with 9 bases sitting between them. The germline V gene encodes CDR1 SGHTA and CDR2 FQGTGA. This CDR3 is 13 amino acids long. CDR3 amino acids: CASSLTLKATQYF. The CDR3, as DNA: TGTGCCAGCAGCTTAACGTTAAAAGCTACGCAGTATTTT. The full variable domain, completed using reference TRBV7-3 and TRBJ2-3, is GAGVSQTPSNKVTEKGKYVELRCDPISGHTALYWYRQSLGQGPEFLIYFQGTGAADDSGLPNDRFFAVRPEGSVSTLKIQRTERGDSAVYLCASSLTLKATQYFGPGTRLTVL.

This clonotype was observed many times. This chain joins TRBV2 and TRBJ1-6; 8 bases map to TRBD1. V trimming: 8 bases; J trimming: 10 bases; junction bases outside the gene matches: 7. The CDR3 is 13 residues long. Germline CDR1 SNHLY, CDR2 FYNNEI. DNA of the CDR3: TGTGCCAGCTCGTTAGGACAGGGATCACCCCTCCACTTT. Translating gives CASSLGQGSPLHF.

This clonotype has just a few counts. The J gene is TRBJ1-1, the V gene TRBV18; 12 positions match TRBD1. With V trimmed by 3 bases and J by 1 base, 6 bases remained unmatched. CDR1 and CDR2 (germline): KGHSH, LQKENI. The CDR3 spans 17 residues. In DNA form, the CDR3 reads TGTGCCAGCTCACCGGGACAGGGGGCTTCGACGAACACTGAAGCTTTCTTT. This gives the protein CASSPGQGASTNTEAFF.

This clonotype was picked up many times. The gene calls are TRBV24-1 and TRBJ2-1; 10 nucleotides agree with TRBD1. Germline V gives CDR1 KGHDR, CDR2 SFDVKD. J gave up 1 base and V 7 bases, and 9 bases lay outside the gene matches. The length of the CDR3 is 17 residues. The CDR3 DNA follows: TGTGCCACCAGCTCAAGGGAGGGACAGGGGTCCTACAATGAGCAGTTCTTC. Protein: CATSSREGQGSYNEQFF.

The chain links TRBV20-1 to TRBJ2-7, with 10 bases aligning to TRBD2. After removal of 6 bases from V and 4 bases from J, the junction contained 9 bases not matched to a gene. Germline CDR1 is DFQATT and CDR2 is SNEGSKA (reference sequence). The CDR3 length is 14 residues. The CDR3 reads CSADSGGANYEQYF. CDR3 in DNA: TGCAGTGCCGACAGCGGGGGGGCTAATTACGAGCAGTACTTC.

V usage is TRBV23-1 and J usage is TRBJ2-3, with D tentatively TRBD1 (6 bases). TRBV23-1 is flagged as an ORF with uncertain function. V gave up 4 bases and J gave up 1 base, with 18 bases separating them. CDR3 length equals 17 residues. The CDR3, as DNA: TGCGCCAGCAGTCCCACCAGAGGGGGAATCGGCACAGATACGCAGTATTTT. Encoded protein: CASSPTRGGIGTDTQYF.

This chain connects TRBV28 to TRBJ1-2, with TRBD1 matching 7 bases. The trim removed 3 bases at V and 5 bases at J, leaving 15 bases unmatched. CDR3 length: 17 residues. Germline V gene lookup returns CDR1 MDHEN and CDR2 SYDVKM. CDR3 bases: TGTGCCAGCAGTTTGGGCACCTACAGGGGCTCTGGGTATGGCTACACCTTC. Translated, it gives CASSLGTYRGSGYGYTF.

This clonotype is a singleton in its sample. This rearrangement joins TRBV6-5 to TRBJ1-5; tentative D call: TRBD1 (5 bases). This CDR3 contains 15 residues. V gave up 4 bases and J gave up 0 bases, with 10 bases separating them. CDR1 and CDR2 (germline): MNHEY, SVGAGI. CDR3 DNA: TGTGCCAGCAGTTTTCGGGGGGATAGCAATCAGCCCCAGCATTTT. This sequence encodes CASSFRGDSNQPQHF.

In its sample, this clonotype was seen many times. V and J are TRBV21-1 and TRBJ1-6. TRBV21-1 is tagged as a pseudogene. This CDR3 is 16 amino acids long. DNA of the CDR3: TGTGCCAGCAACCTAAACCAGGGCCCGCAGATTTCACCCCTCCACTTT. It is translated as CASNLNQGPQISPLHF.

This clonotype was seen repeatedly, ten times or more. The V gene is TRBV28, the J gene TRBJ1-3, with TRBD1 matching over 8 bases. Germline V lookup: CDR1 MDHEN, CDR2 SYDVKM. The CDR3 sequence is 11 residues long. The V segment lost 7 bases and the J segment 13 bases; nucleotides outside the gene matches: 6. The CDR3 is CASTVDRGIYF. The CDR3 DNA reads TGTGCCAGCACCGTCGACAGGGGAATATATTTT.

This clonotype was picked up a small number of times. The genes are TRBV5-1 and TRBJ2-7; possibly TRBD1 for D (6 bases). CDR3 length: 15 amino acids. Trimming took 0 bases from V and 4 from J, leaving 14 bases between them. CDR1 is SGHRS, CDR2 YFSETQ, per germline. The CDR3 DNA follows: TGCGCCAGCAGCTTGGAGGGGACACCCACTTACGAGCAGTACTTC. Protein product: CASSLEGTPTYEQYF.

The V and J genes are TRBV18 and TRBJ2-6, with D tentatively TRBD1 or TRBD2 (6 bases each). V was trimmed by 4 bases and J by 0 bases, leaving 10 bases between them. Germline CDR1 and CDR2: KGHSH and LQKENI. The CDR3 covers 16 residues. CDR3 residues: CASSLGGTSGANVLTF. The CDR3 nucleotides are TGTGCCAGCTCACTAGGGGGGACCTCTGGGGCCAACGTCCTGACTTTC.

This clonotype has a handful of counts. The CDR3 coding sequence is TGTGCCACCAGTGATTTGAGTGGGAGCACAGATACGCAGTATTTT. Translating it yields CATSDLSGSTDTQYF. The chain joins TRBV24-1 to TRBJ2-3; D remains ambiguous. Germline values: CDR1 KGHDR, CDR2 SFDVKD. The CDR3 is 15 residues long. V lost 0 bases and J 0 bases, leaving 6 bases between the germline ends.